The rows below give T cell receptor beta chains drawn from one sample of a study of a mutant IDH1 vaccine in newly diagnosed glioma. Method: immunoSEQ multiplex PCR; TCRdb's copy keeps in-frame clones and lacks some. This table holds tens of thousands of clones, about 91% found once. No antigen has been assigned to these receptors. The sample consisted of PBMCs, taken from a glioma patient whose treatment included an IDH1 peptide vaccine. The receptors shown here come from a woman in her 50s with glioma. The conserved cysteine and the conserved F or W are not part of the CDR3 here.

TRBJ2-3 TRBV7-8 ASSPRPRASTDTQY
TRBJ2-2 TRBV7-6 ASSLDSNTGELF
TRBJ2-2 TRBV7-2 ASSPHRGVF
TRBJ2-7 TRBV2 ASKYGTNSYEQY
TRBJ2-7 TRBV5-4 ASSGTGGHEQY
TRBJ1-6 TRBV19 ASIRSPLH
TRBJ2-2 TRBV6-5 AAGGPGTGELF
TRBJ2-7 TRBV4-1 ASSHGSSRSSYEQY
TRBJ1-5 TRBV6-5 ASSPKTNSNQPQH
TRBJ2-2 TRBV25-1 ASRETGTGELF